This T cell receptor (beta chain) was recovered during a study of T-cell memory formation after mild COVID-19. The study, taken as a whole, reports: Clones contracting across day 15 to 85 had a balanced CD4/CD8 profile; later expanding clones leaned CD4+. The authors left the SARS-CoV-2 specificity of second-wave clones peaking on day 37 unconfirmed. Contracting CD4+ clones lay largely in CM and EM, with CD8+ ones residing in EMRA.

Via MiXCR, TCRdb re-called the 5' RACE reads, giving one row per CDR3 protein. The table lists approximately 580,000 distinct CDR3 sequences, 20% of them singletons. The V end was cut by 4 bases, the J end by 5 bases, with 14 bases between. The germline gives CDR1 KGHDR, CDR2 SFDVKD. The CDR3 extends over 14 amino acids. A word on this clonotype: What it binds is unknown.

The chain combines TRBV24-1 with TRBJ2-7, with D possibly TRBD2 on 6 matching bases. The sequenced sample was PBMCs or a T cell subset sorted from them (not recorded which). The receptor's source is an adult woman who had mild COVID-19 (a few samples of this study predate the infection). Cell type and time point are not known. The CDR3 nucleotides are TGTGCCACCAGTGACCCCCAGACTAGTAACGAGCAGTACTTC. As protein: CATSDPQTSNEQYF.